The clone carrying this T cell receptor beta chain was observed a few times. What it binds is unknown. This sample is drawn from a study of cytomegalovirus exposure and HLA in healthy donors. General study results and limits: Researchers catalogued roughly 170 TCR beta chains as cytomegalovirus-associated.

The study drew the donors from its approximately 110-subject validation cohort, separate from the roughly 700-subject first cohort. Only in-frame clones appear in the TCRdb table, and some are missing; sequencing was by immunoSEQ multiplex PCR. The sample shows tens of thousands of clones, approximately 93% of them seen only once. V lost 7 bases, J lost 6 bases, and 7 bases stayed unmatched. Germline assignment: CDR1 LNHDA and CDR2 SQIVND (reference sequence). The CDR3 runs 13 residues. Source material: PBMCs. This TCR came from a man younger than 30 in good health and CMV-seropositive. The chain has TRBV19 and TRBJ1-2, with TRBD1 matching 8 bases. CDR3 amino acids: CASNRAGGDGYTF. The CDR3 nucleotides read TGTGCCAGTAACCGGGCAGGGGGCGATGGCTACACCTTC. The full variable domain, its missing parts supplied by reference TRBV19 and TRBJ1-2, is DGGITQSPKYLFRKEGQNVTLSCEQNLNHDAMYWYRQDPGQGLRLIYYSQIVNDFQKGDIAEGYSVSREKKESFPLTVTSAQKNPTAFYLCASNRAGGDGYTFGSGTRLTVV.